The clone carrying this T cell receptor (beta chain) was seen many times. PBMCs stemmed from approximately 9.1 ml fresh peripheral blood. The CDR3 is made up of 15 amino acids. The junction had 6 bases not matched to a gene; V was cut back by 5 bases and J by 0 bases. Per the germline V gene, CDR1 is MNHEY and CDR2 is SMNVEV (reference sequence). The data originate from a study of T cells in Graves' hyperthyroidism and ophthalmopathy. Amplification of TCR beta CDR3 regions used RNA as the template. A first-round RT-PCR of the TCR CDR3 used the HTBI primer set. From the multiplex PCR reads, TCRdb called clonotypes with MiXCR, one entry per CDR3 protein. In the table there are some 500,000 distinct CDR3 sequences, approximately 25% of which are singletons.

V gene TRBV27 combines with J gene TRBJ1-1, with 7 bases aligning to TRBD1. The receptor comes from a woman between 25 and 40 years old with Graves' ophthalmopathy. Sequences were obtained from blood. The chain's CDR3 is CASSLRTGLNTEAFF. The CDR3 coding sequence is TGTGCCAGCAGTCTAAGGACAGGTTTGAACACTGAAGCTTTCTTT.